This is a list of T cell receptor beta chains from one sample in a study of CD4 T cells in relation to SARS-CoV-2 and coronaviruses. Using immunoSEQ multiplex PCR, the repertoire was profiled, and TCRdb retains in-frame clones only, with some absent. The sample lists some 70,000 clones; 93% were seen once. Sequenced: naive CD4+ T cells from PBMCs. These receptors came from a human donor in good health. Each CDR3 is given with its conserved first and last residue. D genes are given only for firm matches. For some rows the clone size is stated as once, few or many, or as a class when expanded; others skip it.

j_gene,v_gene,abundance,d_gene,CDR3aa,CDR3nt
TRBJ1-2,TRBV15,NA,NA,CATSTPLTTRDYGYTF,TGTGCCACCAGCACACCTCTCACAACTAGGGATTATGGCTACACCTTC
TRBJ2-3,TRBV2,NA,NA,CASSGRTDTQYF,TGTGCCAGCAGTGGTCGGACAGATACGCAGTATTTT
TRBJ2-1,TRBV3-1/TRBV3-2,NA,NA,CASRKGGFNSANEQFF,TGTGCCAGCAGAAAAGGTGGCTTTAATAGCGCAAATGAGCAGTTCTTC
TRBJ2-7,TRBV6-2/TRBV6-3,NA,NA,CASSYRPGEGGEQYF,TGTGCCAGCAGTTATCGTCCGGGGGAAGGGGGTGAGCAGTACTTC
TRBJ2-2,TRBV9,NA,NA,CASSVQGGGTGELFF,TGTGCCAGCAGCGTCCAGGGGGGTGGCACCGGGGAGCTGTTTTTT
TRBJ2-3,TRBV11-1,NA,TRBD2,CASAKGAGVSDTQYF,TGTGCCAGCGCAAAAGGGGCGGGAGTGTCAGATACGCAGTATTTT
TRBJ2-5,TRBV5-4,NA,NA,CASSLAGGTAMYQETQYF,TGTGCCAGCAGCTTGGCCGGAGGGACAGCGATGTACCAAGAGACCCAGTACTTC
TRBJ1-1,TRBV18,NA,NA,CASSPSRTVNTEAFF,TGTGCCAGCTCACCCTCACGAACAGTGAACACTGAAGCTTTCTTT
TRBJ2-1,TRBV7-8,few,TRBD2,CASSPHPGTSGSYEQFF,TGTGCCAGCAGCCCACACCCCGGGACTAGCGGGAGCTATGAGCAGTTCTTC
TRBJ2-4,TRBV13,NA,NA,CASSFKLASKNIQYF,TGTGCCAGCAGCTTCAAACTAGCTTCCAAAAACATTCAGTACTTC
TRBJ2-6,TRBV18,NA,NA,CASSPPSGANVLTF,TGTGCCAGCTCACCACCGTCAGGGGCCAACGTCCTGACTTTC
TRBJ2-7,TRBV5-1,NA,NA,CASSLGTTAYEQYF,TGCGCCAGCAGCTTGGGGACGACGGCCTACGAGCAGTACTTC
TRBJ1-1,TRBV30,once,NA,CAWSVQGREAFF,TGTGCCTGGAGTGTACAGGGCAGGGAAGCTTTCTTT
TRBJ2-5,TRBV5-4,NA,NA,CASSFPGLRQETQYF,TGTGCCAGCAGCTTTCCGGGACTCCGACAAGAGACCCAGTACTTC
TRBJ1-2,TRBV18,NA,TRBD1,CASSPDRALNYGYTF,TGTGCCAGCTCCCCCGACAGGGCTCTTAACTATGGCTACACCTTC
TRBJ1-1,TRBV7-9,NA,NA,CASSKEPGAEAFF,TGTGCCAGCAGCAAGGAGCCGGGGGCTGAAGCTTTCTTT
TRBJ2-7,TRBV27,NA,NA,CASRLGRGFPYEQYF,TGTGCCAGCAGATTAGGTCGAGGGTTCCCTTACGAGCAGTACTTC
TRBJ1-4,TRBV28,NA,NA,CASSLRTGRYDEKLFF,TGTGCCAGCAGTTTACGTACGGGAAGGTACGATGAAAAACTGTTTTTT
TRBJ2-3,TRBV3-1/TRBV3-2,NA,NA,CASSQEVARGTDTQYF,TGTGCCAGCAGCCAAGAAGTAGCGCGGGGCACAGATACGCAGTATTTT
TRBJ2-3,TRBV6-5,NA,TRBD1,CASSYLGQGRNTQYF,TGTGCCAGCAGTTATCTGGGACAGGGGCGAAATACGCAGTATTTT
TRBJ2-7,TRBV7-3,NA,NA,CASPKGYEQYF,TGTGCCAGCCCCAAAGGGTACGAGCAGTACTTC
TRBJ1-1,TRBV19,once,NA,CASSSLGGSGTEAFF,TGTGCCAGTAGTAGCCTGGGGGGCTCCGGAACTGAAGCTTTCTTT
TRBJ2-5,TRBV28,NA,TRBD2,CASSPQLAGETQYF,TGTGCCAGCAGTCCCCAACTAGCGGGAGAGACCCAGTACTTC
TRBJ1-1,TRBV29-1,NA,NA,CSVDQGSGNTEAFF,TGCAGCGTTGATCAGGGGTCGGGGAACACTGAAGCTTTCTTT
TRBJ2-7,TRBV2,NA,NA,CASSQGAVSYEQYF,TGTGCCAGCAGTCAAGGCGCCGTCTCCTACGAGCAGTACTTC
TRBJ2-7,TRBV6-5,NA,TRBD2,CASSTSGTYYEQYF,TGTGCCAGCAGTACTAGCGGGACCTACTACGAGCAGTACTTC
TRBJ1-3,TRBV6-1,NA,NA,CASSEAGGADADTIYF,TGTGCCAGCAGTGAAGCTGGAGGGGCTGATGCGGACACCATATATTTT
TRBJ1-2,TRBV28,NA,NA,CASSPANYGYTF,TGTGCCAGCAGTCCAGCTAACTATGGCTACACCTTC
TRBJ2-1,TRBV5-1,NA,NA,CASSSQGGAYNEQFF,TGCGCCAGCAGCTCCCAGGGGGGGGCCTACAATGAGCAGTTCTTC
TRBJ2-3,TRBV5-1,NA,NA,CASSLGLVSTDTQYF,TGCGCCAGCAGCTTGGGACTCGTTAGCACAGATACGCAGTATTTT
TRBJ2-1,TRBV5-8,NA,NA,CASSFRLVNDEQFF,TGTGCCAGCAGCTTTAGGCTGGTGAACGATGAGCAGTTCTTC
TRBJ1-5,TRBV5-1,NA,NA,CASSFRGEQPQHF,TGCGCCAGCAGCTTCCGGGGAGAACAGCCCCAGCATTTT
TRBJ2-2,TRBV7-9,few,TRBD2,CASSEGLGNTGELFF,TGTGCCAGCAGCGAGGGACTAGGAAACACCGGGGAGCTGTTTTTT
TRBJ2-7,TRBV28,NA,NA,CASSFTRTYYEQYF,TGTGCCAGCAGTTTCACCAGGACGTACTACGAGCAGTACTTC
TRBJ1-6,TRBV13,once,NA,CASSFAGATYNSPLHF,TGTGCCAGCAGCTTCGCCGGGGCTACCTATAATTCACCCCTCCACTTT
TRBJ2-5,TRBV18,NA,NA,CASSPGGAGETQYF,TGTGCCAGCTCACCGGGGGGCGCAGGAGAGACCCAGTACTTC
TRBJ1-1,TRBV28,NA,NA,CASHRAMNTEAFF,TGTGCCAGCCACAGGGCCATGAACACTGAAGCTTTCTTT
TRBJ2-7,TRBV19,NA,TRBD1,CASRTDRGREQYF,TGTGCCAGTAGAACAGACAGGGGGCGGGAGCAGTACTTC
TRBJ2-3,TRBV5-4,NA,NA,CASSFGTPNRADTQYF,TGTGCCAGCAGCTTCGGGACCCCCAATCGGGCAGATACGCAGTATTTT
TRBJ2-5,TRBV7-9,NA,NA,CASSLVPGQGPFETQYF,TGTGCCAGCAGCTTGGTCCCCGGGCAGGGACCTTTCGAGACCCAGTACTTC
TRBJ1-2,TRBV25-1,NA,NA,CASSYSHYGYTF,TGTGCCAGCAGTTACAGCCACTATGGCTACACCTTC
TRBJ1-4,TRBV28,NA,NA,CASSLRGIIEKLFF,TGTGCCAGCAGCCTGAGGGGTATCATTGAAAAACTGTTTTTT
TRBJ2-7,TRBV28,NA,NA,CASSLAGEDEQYF,TGTGCCAGCAGTTTGGCAGGGGAAGACGAGCAGTACTTC
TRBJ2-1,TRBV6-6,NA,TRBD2,CASSTRVSGEYNEQFF,TGTGCCAGCAGCACGAGGGTTAGCGGGGAATACAATGAGCAGTTCTTC
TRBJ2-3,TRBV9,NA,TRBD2,CASSVATSGATDTQYF,TGTGCCAGCAGCGTAGCGACTAGCGGGGCAACAGATACGCAGTATTTT
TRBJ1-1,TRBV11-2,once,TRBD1,CASSFDRVNTEAFF,TGTGCCAGCAGCTTCGACAGGGTGAACACTGAAGCTTTCTTT
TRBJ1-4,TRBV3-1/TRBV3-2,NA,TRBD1,CASSQGGPDRGNEKLFF,TGTGCCAGCAGCCAAGGAGGCCCGGACAGGGGTAATGAAAAACTGTTTTTT
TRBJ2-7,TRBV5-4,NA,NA,CASKVGGGYEQYF,TGTGCCAGCAAAGTTGGAGGGGGCTACGAGCAGTACTTC
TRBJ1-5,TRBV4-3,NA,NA,CASSQDLWQPQHF,TGCGCCAGCAGCCAAGATTTATGGCAGCCCCAGCATTTT
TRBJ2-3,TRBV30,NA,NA,CAWSRMRADTQYF,TGTGCCTGGAGTAGAATGAGGGCAGATACGCAGTATTTT
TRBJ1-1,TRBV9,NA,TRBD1,CASSPYHRGNTEAFF,TGTGCCAGCAGCCCGTACCACAGGGGAAACACTGAAGCTTTCTTT
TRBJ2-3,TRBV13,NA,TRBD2,CAIRNRGLAVSTDTQYF,TGTGCCATCCGGAATAGGGGACTAGCGGTTAGCACAGATACGCAGTATTTT
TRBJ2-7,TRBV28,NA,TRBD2,CASSFSRTSSYEQYF,TGTGCCAGCAGTTTTTCCAGGACTAGCTCCTACGAGCAGTACTTC
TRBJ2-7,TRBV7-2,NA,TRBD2,CASSLAGGYEQYF,TGTGCCAGCAGCCTAGCGGGGGGTTACGAGCAGTACTTC
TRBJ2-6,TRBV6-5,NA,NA,CASTRGSGANVLTF,TGTGCCAGCACCAGGGGCTCTGGGGCCAACGTCCTGACTTTC
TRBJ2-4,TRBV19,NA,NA,CASSSDIAKNIQYF,TGTGCCAGTAGTTCAGACATAGCCAAAAACATTCAGTACTTC
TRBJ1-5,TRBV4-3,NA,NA,CASSQDTGQPQHF,TGCGCCAGCAGCCAAGATACGGGTCAGCCCCAGCATTTT
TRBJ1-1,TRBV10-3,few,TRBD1,CAISGGQGGNTEAFF,TGTGCCATCAGTGGCGGACAGGGCGGGAACACTGAAGCTTTCTTT
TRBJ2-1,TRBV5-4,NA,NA,CASSPQGGGSFSNEQFF,TGTGCCAGCAGCCCGCAGGGGGGCGGGAGTTTCTCCAATGAGCAGTTCTTC
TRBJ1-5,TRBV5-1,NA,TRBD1,CASSLVKGTGSYSNQPQHF,TGCGCCAGCAGCTTGGTTAAGGGGACAGGATCCTATAGCAATCAGCCCCAGCATTTT